Listed here are 14 T cell receptor beta chains from one sample, sequenced in a study of vaccination and CD4 T cells after COVID-19. These TCRs are of unknown antigen specificity. The treatment denotes: roughly 11-day PBMC culture with coronavirus spike peptide pools or control peptides (ViraFEST assay). The collection of CD4+ T cells from the unexposed donor took place before the COVID-19 pandemic (2011-2018). The Oncomine TCR Beta short-read assay sequenced DNA from cultured CD4+ T cells. MiXCR, applied by TCRdb to the PCR reads, yields one record per CDR3 protein. The sample lists about 7,700 distinct CDR3 sequences, roughly 40% seen once, with 30% to 45% in the top ten. Material: CD4+ T cells from blood, cultured in vitro. These receptors originate from a human donor in good health.

The chain recombines TRBV19 with TRBJ2-3; D gene unclear. The CDR3 consists of 12 residues. The germline CDR1 and CDR2 sequences are LNHDA and SQIVND (reference sequence). V was shortened by 7 bases and J by 11 bases, with 16 bases between the two germline ends. CDR3 DNA: TGTGCCAGTACTGCTGTCAGAGGCAAGCAGTATTTT. Translation gives CASTAVRGKQYF.

This sequence joins TRBV7-9 and TRBJ2-3; 10 bases align to TRBD2. Trimming took 3 bases from V and 2 from J; bases not matched to a gene: 2. This CDR3 spans 15 amino acids. Germline CDR1 and CDR2: SEHNR and FQNEAQ (reference sequence). CDR3 DNA: TGTGCCAGCAGCTTCGGACTAGCGGACACAGATACGCAGTATTTT. It encodes CASSFGLADTDTQYF.

The V call is TRBV5-4, the J call TRBJ2-7, with D maybe TRBD2 (5 bases). Germline CDR1 is SGHNT and CDR2 is YYREEE (reference sequence). This CDR3 spans 13 amino acids. The germline V and J ends were trimmed by 0 bases and 7 bases, with 11 bases remaining between them. CDR3 sequence reads: CASSLGTFLEQYF. The CDR3 coding sequence is TGTGCCAGCAGCTTGGGGACTTTTTTGGAGCAGTACTTC.

The chain recombines TRBV4-1 with TRBJ1-5, with D maybe TRBD1 (5 bases). CDR1 and CDR2 from the germline V gene are MGHRA and YSYEKL. The V and J ends lost 6 bases and 7 bases respectively, with 19 bases between them. The CDR3 contains 15 residues. The CDR3 DNA reads as TGCGCCAGCAGGGAGACAGTGGGTCTAAGGCAGCCCCAGCATTTT. This gives the protein CASRETVGLRQPQHF.

The V gene is TRBV5-1, the J gene TRBJ1-2, with 8 bases fitting TRBD1. V shed 6 bases, J shed 2 bases, and the junction held 6 bases outside the gene matches. This CDR3 is built from 14 residues. Looked up from germline, CDR1 is SGHRS and CDR2 is YFSETQ. The CDR3: CASNTGGGNYGYTF. In DNA, the CDR3 is TGCGCCAGCAATACAGGGGGAGGCAACTATGGCTACACCTTC.

The chain employs TRBV14 and TRBJ2-4; D gene ambiguous. Trimming pared 1 base from V and 7 bases from J, leaving 14 bases between. CDR3 length: 15 amino acids. Germline V gives CDR1 SGHDN, CDR2 FVKESK. CDR3: CASSQVGKGRNIQYF. Written as DNA, the CDR3 is TGTGCCAGCAGCCAAGTAGGGAAAGGGCGGAACATTCAGTACTTC.

This clonotype has only a few counts. V gene TRBV11-1 combines with J gene TRBJ1-1, with a possible D match to TRBD1 (5 bases). This CDR3 region has 14 residues. From germline, CDR1 is SGHAT and CDR2 FQDESV (reference sequence). V was clipped by 1 base and J by 0 bases, with 6 bases between them. The CDR3 nucleotides are TGTGCCAGCAGCTTAGAGGGGTTGAACACTGAAGCTTTCTTT. Protein: CASSLEGLNTEAFF.

The chain carries TRBV20-1 and TRBJ2-5; no firm D call. The CDR3 consists of 15 residues. V shed 3 bases and J shed 1 base, with 15 bases lying between them. Germline V gene lookup returns CDR1 DFQATT and CDR2 SNEGSKA (reference sequence). CDR3 DNA sequence: TGCAGTGCTAGGCCACCCCCCGGGCCCCAAGAGACCCAGTACTTC. Its translation is CSARPPPGPQETQYF.

The V and J genes are TRBV14 and TRBJ2-7, with D maybe TRBD1 (6 bases). The ends were cut back, 4 bases at V and 3 bases at J, with 13 bases in the middle. Germline V gives CDR1 SGHDN, CDR2 FVKESK. The CDR3 is 14 amino acids. CDR3 sequence reads: CASSPWQGSYEQYF. The CDR3 region has the DNA TGTGCCAGCAGCCCCTGGCAGGGGAGCTACGAGCAGTACTTC.

This rearrangement joins TRBV27 to TRBJ2-7; tentatively, D is TRBD1 or TRBD2 (5 bases each). The CDR3 spans 15 residues. V gave up 2 bases and J gave up 4 bases, with 15 bases separating them. The germline V gene has CDR1 MNHEY and CDR2 SMNVEV (reference sequence). DNA for the CDR3: TGTGCCAGCAGTTTAAAGACAAGTGGGGGATACGAGCAGTACTTC. The encoded protein is CASSLKTSGGYEQYF.

This sequence joins TRBV19 and TRBJ2-7; 8 nucleotides line up with TRBD1. This CDR3 comprises 14 residues. After removal of 5 bases from V and 6 bases from J, the junction contained 9 bases not matched to a gene. CDR1 LNHDA and CDR2 SQIVND come from the germline V gene (reference sequence). As DNA, the CDR3 is TGTGCCAGTAGTCGGGGACAGGAAAGCATCGAGCAGTACTTC. It is translated as CASSRGQESIEQYF.

The rearrangement joins TRBV12-3 or TRBV12-4 to TRBJ2-1; 7 positions agree with TRBD2. The CDR3 covers 14 residues. J was trimmed by 2 bases and V by 6 bases; bases with no gene match: 4. In nucleotides, the CDR3 is TGTGCCAGCAGCCCCACTAGCGCCTACAATGAGCAGTTCTTC. It encodes CASSPTSAYNEQFF.

This chain links TRBV7-9 with TRBJ2-5; 14 bases match TRBD2. This CDR3 has 15 amino acids. Per germline, CDR1 SEHNR and CDR2 FQNEAQ (reference sequence). V gave up 3 bases and J gave up 3 bases; unmatched junction bases: 0. CDR3 sequence reads: CASSLGLAGEETQYF. The CDR3 coding sequence is TGTGCCAGCAGCTTGGGACTAGCGGGGGAAGAGACCCAGTACTTC.

The sample holds a few counts of this clonotype. The chain carries TRBV7-6 and TRBJ2-2, with 10 bases fitting TRBD2. The CDR3 consists of 18 residues. Trimming took 5 bases from V and 0 from J; bases not matched to a gene: 9. Germline lookup yields CDR1 SGHVS and CDR2 FNYEAQ. The CDR3: CASSGVAGGSANTGELFF. The CDR3 DNA reads as TGTGCCAGCAGCGGCGTAGCGGGGGGTAGCGCGAACACCGGGGAGCTGTTTTTT.